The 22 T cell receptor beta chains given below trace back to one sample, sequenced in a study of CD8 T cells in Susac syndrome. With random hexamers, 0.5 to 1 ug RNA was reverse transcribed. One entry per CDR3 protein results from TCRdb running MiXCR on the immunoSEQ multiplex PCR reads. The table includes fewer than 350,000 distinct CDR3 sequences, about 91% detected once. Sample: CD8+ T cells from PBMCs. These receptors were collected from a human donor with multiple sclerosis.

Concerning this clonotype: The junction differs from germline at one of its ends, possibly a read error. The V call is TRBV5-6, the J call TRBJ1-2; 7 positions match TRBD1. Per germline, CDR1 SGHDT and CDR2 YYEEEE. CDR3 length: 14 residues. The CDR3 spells CVSSFDRDDYGYTF. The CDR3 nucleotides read TGTGTCAGCAGCTTCGACAGGGACGATTATGGCTACACCTTC. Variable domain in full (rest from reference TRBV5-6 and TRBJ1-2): DAGVTQSPTHLIKTRGQQVTLRCSPKSGHDTVSWYQQALGQGPQFIFQYYEEEERQRGNFPDRFSGHQFPNYSSELNVNALLLGDSALYLCVSSFDRDDYGYTFGSGTRLTVV.

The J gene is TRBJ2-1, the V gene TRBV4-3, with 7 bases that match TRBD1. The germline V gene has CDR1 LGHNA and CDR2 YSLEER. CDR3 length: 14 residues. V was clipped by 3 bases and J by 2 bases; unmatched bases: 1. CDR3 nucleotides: TGCGCCAGCAGCCAGACAGGGACCTACAATGAGCAGTTCTTC. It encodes CASSQTGTYNEQFF.

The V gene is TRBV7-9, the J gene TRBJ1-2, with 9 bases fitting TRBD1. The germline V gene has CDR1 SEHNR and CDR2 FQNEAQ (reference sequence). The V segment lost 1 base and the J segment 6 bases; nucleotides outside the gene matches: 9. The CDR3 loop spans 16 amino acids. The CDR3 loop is CASSLVPDRGPNGYTF. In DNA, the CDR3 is TGTGCCAGCAGCTTAGTTCCGGACAGGGGTCCGAATGGCTACACCTTC.

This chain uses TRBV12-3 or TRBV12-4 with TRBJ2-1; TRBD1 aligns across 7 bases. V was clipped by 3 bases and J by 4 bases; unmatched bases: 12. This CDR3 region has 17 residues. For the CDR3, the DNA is TGTGCCAGCAGTTTGCCCCCACAGGGGACGACGTACAATGAGCAGTTCTTC. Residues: CASSLPPQGTTYNEQFF.

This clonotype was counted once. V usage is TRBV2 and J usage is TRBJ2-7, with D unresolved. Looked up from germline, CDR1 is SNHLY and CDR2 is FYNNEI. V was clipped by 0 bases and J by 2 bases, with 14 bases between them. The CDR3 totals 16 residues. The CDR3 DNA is TGTGCCAGCAGTGAAGCATCCCCTCGTTGGGCCTACGAGCAGTACTTC. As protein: CASSEASPRWAYEQYF.

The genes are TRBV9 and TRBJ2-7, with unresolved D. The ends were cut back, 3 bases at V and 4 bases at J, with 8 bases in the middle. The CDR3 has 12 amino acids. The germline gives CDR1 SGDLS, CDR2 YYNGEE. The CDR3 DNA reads TGTGCCAGCAGCGGCGTAGGGTACGAGCAGTACTTC. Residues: CASSGVGYEQYF.

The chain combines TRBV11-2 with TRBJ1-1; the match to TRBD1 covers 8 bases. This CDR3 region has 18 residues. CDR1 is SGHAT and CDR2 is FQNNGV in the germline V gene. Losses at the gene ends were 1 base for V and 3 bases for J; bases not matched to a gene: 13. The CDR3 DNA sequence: TGTGCCAGCAGCTTAGTATTACGGACAGGGTGGAAGGACACTGAAGCTTTCTTT. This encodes CASSLVLRTGWKDTEAFF.

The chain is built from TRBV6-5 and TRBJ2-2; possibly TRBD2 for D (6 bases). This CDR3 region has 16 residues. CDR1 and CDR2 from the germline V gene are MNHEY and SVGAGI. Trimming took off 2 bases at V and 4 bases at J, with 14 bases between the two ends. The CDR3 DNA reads TGTGCCAGCAGTTACGGGGCGGGGTTTGGCACCGGGGAGCTGTTTTTT. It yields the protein CASSYGAGFGTGELFF.

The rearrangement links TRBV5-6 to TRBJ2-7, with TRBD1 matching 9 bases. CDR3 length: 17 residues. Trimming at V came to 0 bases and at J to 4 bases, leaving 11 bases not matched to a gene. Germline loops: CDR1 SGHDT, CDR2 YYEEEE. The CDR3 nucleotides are TGTGCCAGCAGCTTGGCGGAGCGGACAGGGGTCGGGTACGAGCAGTACTTC. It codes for CASSLAERTGVGYEQYF.

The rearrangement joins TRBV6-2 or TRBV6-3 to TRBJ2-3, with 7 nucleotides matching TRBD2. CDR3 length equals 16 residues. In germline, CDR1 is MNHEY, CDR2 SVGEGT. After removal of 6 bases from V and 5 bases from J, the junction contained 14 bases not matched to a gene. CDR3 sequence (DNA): TGTGCCAGCAGCCTCCGGCCAGCGGGGCGACAAGATACGCAGTATTTT. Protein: CASSLRPAGRQDTQYF.

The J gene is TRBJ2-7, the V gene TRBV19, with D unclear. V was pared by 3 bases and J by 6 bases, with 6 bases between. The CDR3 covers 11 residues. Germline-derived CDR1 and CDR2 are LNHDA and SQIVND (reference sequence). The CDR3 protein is CASSISGEQYF. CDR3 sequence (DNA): TGTGCCAGTAGTATTAGTGGCGAGCAGTACTTC.

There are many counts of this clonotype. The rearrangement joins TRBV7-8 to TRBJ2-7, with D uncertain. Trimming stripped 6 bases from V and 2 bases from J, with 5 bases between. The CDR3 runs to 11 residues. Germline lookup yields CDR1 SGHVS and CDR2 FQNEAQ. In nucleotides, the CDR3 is TGTGCCAGCAGTTCCACCTACGAGCAGTACTTC. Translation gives CASSSTYEQYF.

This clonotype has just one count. The CDR3 spells CASSRDTNNSPLHF. In DNA form, the CDR3 reads TGTGCCAGCAGCCGGGACACCAATAATTCACCCCTCCACTTT. The rearrangement links TRBV27 to TRBJ1-6, with D tentatively TRBD1 (6 bases). V lost 6 bases to trimming and J lost 5 bases, with 11 bases between them. The germline V gene encodes CDR1 MNHEY and CDR2 SMNVEV (reference sequence). The CDR3 is 14 residues long.

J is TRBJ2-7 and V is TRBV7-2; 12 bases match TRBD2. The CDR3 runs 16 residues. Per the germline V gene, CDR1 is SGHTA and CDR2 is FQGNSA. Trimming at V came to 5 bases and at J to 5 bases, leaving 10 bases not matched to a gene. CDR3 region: CASSALTSGSVHEQYF. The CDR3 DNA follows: TGTGCCAGCAGCGCCTTGACTAGCGGGAGTGTACACGAGCAGTACTTC.

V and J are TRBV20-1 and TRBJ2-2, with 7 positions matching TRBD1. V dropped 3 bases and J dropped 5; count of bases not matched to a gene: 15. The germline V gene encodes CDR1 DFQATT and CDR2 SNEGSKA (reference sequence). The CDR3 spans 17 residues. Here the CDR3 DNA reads TGCAGTGCTAGGCCGGAGGACAGGATCTTTATGACCGGGGAGCTGTTTTTT. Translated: CSARPEDRIFMTGELFF.

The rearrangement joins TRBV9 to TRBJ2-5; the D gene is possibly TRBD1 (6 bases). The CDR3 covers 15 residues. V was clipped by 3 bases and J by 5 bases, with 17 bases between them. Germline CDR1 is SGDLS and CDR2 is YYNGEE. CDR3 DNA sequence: TGTGCCAGCAGCGACCAACAGGGCGAGAGGGAGACCCAGTACTTC. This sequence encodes CASSDQQGERETQYF.

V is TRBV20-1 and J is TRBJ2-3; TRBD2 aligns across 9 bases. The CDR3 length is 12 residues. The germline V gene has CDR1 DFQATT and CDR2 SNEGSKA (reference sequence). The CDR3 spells CNAGGPTDTQYF. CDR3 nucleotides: TGCAACGCGGGAGGGCCGACAGATACGCAGTATTTT.

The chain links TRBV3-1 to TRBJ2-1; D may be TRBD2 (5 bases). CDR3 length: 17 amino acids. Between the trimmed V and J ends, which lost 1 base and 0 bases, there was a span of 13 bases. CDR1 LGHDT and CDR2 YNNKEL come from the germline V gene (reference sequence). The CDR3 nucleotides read TGTGCCAGCAGCCAAGTGGTTGCGGGCCTCTCCTACAATGAGCAGTTCTTC. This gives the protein CASSQVVAGLSYNEQFF.

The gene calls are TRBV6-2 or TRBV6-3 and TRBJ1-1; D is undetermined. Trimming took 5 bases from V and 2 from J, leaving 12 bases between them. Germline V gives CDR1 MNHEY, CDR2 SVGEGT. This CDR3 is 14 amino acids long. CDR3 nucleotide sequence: TGTGCCAGCAGTGCGGGTGGGTTTAACACTGAAGCTTTCTTT. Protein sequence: CASSAGGFNTEAFF.

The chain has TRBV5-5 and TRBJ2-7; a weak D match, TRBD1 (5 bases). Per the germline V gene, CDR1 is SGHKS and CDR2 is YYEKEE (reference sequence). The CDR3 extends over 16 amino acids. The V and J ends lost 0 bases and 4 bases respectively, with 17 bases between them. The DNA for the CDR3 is TGTGCCAGCAGCTTGGAAGTCCAGGGTGGGCCATACGAGCAGTACTTC. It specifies CASSLEVQGGPYEQYF.

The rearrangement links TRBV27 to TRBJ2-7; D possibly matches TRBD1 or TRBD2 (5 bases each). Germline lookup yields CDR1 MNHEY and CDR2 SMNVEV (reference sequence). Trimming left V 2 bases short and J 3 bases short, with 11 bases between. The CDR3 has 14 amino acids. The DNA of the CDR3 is TGTGCCAGCAGTTTAAGTGGGACCAACTACGAGCAGTACTTC. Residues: CASSLSGTNYEQYF.

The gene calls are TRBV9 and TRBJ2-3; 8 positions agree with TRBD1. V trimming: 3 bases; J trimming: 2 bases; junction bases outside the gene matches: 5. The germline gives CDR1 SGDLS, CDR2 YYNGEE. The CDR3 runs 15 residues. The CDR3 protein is CASSAGTGNTDTQYF. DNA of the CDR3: TGTGCCAGCAGCGCCGGGACAGGAAACACAGATACGCAGTATTTT.